Listed below are T cell receptor beta chains from one sample, sequenced in a study of beta chain features in type 1 diabetes. Only in-frame clones appear in the TCRdb table, and some are missing; sequencing was by immunoSEQ multiplex PCR. The repertoire includes about 170,000 clones, 7.5% to 8.5% of them detected once, and 0.5% sits in the top ten. The source material was central memory CD4+ T cells from blood. The source is a man aged 18 to 30 with type 1 diabetes. Both conserved end residues are trimmed from each CDR3. Fields, in order: J gene, clone size, V gene, CDR3 protein. The size field is filled for only some rows; it gives once, few, many or a size class.

TRBJ2-7	NA	TRBV19	ASSKGQGFYEQY
TRBJ2-5	few	TRBV7-2	ASSPGTSQETQY
TRBJ1-2	few	TRBV6-1	ASSGSRDTLNYGYT
TRBJ2-1	few	TRBV27	ASSSGGGGFNEQF
TRBJ2-7	few	TRBV29-1	SVVQEMQY
TRBJ2-3	few	TRBV6-5	ASSPKGRGGDTQY
TRBJ1-5	few	TRBV27	ASGGPFNQPQH
TRBJ2-1	NA	TRBV7-2	ASTPAGVEGVEQF
TRBJ2-1	NA	TRBV5-1	ASSLDPLGQLYNEQF
TRBJ2-2	NA	TRBV28	ASTRTWTGTTGELF
TRBJ1-4	NA	TRBV7-2	ASSLRTGGDEKLF
TRBJ2-1	NA	TRBV6-5	ASRPRASYNEQF
TRBJ2-5	NA	TRBV30	AWGTGGGEETQY
TRBJ2-1	many	TRBV4-1	ASSPAGQPGKGEQF
TRBJ1-4	few	TRBV7-2	ASSSDRGRGKLF
TRBJ1-4	NA	TRBV7-9	ASSIDRGATNEKLF
TRBJ1-6	few	TRBV7-9	ASSLGSGRGSSPLH
TRBJ2-7	few	TRBV5-1	ASSSRQASYEQY
TRBJ1-2	NA	TRBV27	ASSPSLPETGYT
TRBJ2-1	few	TRBV7-7	ASSPLAGGPVEQF
TRBJ2-7	few	TRBV7-7	ASSSGGLNEQY
TRBJ2-3	few	TRBV7-9	ASSLEFGGGPDTQY
TRBJ2-7	many	TRBV7-2	ASSPGQGYEQY
TRBJ2-2	NA	TRBV11-2	ASSLMATSWGNAGELF
TRBJ2-5	few	TRBV27	ASTRRGGETQY
TRBJ2-7	NA	TRBV7-2	ASSSARGEQY
TRBJ1-2	few	TRBV7-2	ASSVLQGRTNYGYT
TRBJ1-5	few	TRBV28	ASSFFDRYQPQH
TRBJ2-1	NA	TRBV6-5	ASSRREGPGEQF
TRBJ2-2	few	TRBV18	ASSPQQRELF
TRBJ1-6	few	TRBV5-1	ASSLGTGGNSPLH
TRBJ2-1	few	TRBV19	ASRRGSGPAGVREQF
TRBJ2-7	NA	TRBV5-1	ASRLPIGLAGEVQY
TRBJ1-6	few	TRBV5-1	ASSLVGTGDSPLH
TRBJ2-2	once	TRBV4-2	ASSPTSGIGTGELF
TRBJ2-2	few	TRBV28	ASSLVPGLAGELF
TRBJ2-7	NA	TRBV18	ASSPQLAGAYEQY
TRBJ2-7	few	TRBV18	ASSRDRGHSDEQY
TRBJ2-6	few	TRBV28	ASSLSARSGANVLT
TRBJ2-5	few	TRBV6-6	ASTRGIQETQY